This T cell receptor beta chain is from a study of beta chain features in type 1 diabetes. This CDR3 has 13 amino acids. CDR1 and CDR2 from the germline V gene are GTSNPN and SVGIG (reference sequence). V gave up 4 bases and J gave up 7 bases; unmatched junction bases: 9. The investigators reverse transcribed all of the isolated RNA, so they sequenced expressed TCRB transcripts. Around 3.7 million reads was the average for naive, central memory and regulatory T cell samples. Sequencing used immunoSEQ multiplex PCR; TCRdb keeps in-frame clones, though not all of them. The sample lists a few hundred thousand clones; roughly 12% were seen once.

The sample was naive CD4+ T cells from blood. The rearrangement links TRBV30 to TRBJ1-1; 7 nucleotides agree with TRBD1. This clonotype was sampled from a man aged 18 to 29 in good health. The CDR3 region is CAWTDGGQSEAFF. In DNA form, the CDR3 reads TGTGCCTGGACCGATGGGGGACAGAGTGAAGCTTTCTTT.